This record concerns one T cell receptor beta chain sequence. The table came from immunoSEQ multiplex PCR; TCRdb's copy has only in-frame clones and leaves some out. The table shows approximately 120,000 clones, with around 90% occurring only once. Trimming at V came to 9 bases and at J to 2 bases, leaving 11 bases not matched to a gene. CDR1 SNHLY and CDR2 FYNNEI come from the germline V gene. The CDR3 is made up of 15 amino acids. The data originate from a study of T cell responses to AZD1222 COVID-19 vaccine. This receptor was identified in an adult in good health. Sequencing used peripheral blood, obtained on day 0 of MenACWY control vaccination. The rearrangement joins TRBV2 to TRBJ2-3; 7 bases map to TRBD2. The CDR3 DNA reads as TGTGCCAGTGCGGGGGAGCGGTTGTTCACAGATACGCAGTATTTT. It translates to CASAGERLFTDTQYF.